This paragraph reports one TCR beta chain. Its antigen is currently unknown. The sample belongs to a study of cytomegalovirus exposure and HLA in healthy donors. General study findings and limits: Previously analyzed data showed that most TCR beta V segments were productive at a frequency of about 90% or about 30%. Later analysis demonstrated an association between a missense DCLRE1C variant and TCR beta V- and J-gene trimming. Listed as cytomegalovirus-associated were around 160 TCR beta chains.

This CDR3 comprises 14 residues. Trimming removed 3 bases from V and 4 bases from J, with 9 bases in between. The germline V gene encodes CDR1 KGHSH and CDR2 LQKENI. 13 Jbeta primers and 60 Vbeta primers were used for the PCR. Only in-frame clones appear in the TCRdb table, and some are missing; sequencing was by immunoSEQ multiplex PCR. Seen here are around 150,000 clones, approximately 80% observed once, and the top ten hold 1.3%. The origin of this receptor is a woman aged 45-60 years in good health and CMV-seronegative. V and J are TRBV18 and TRBJ2-2; D gene ambiguous. Material for sequencing was PBMCs. The CDR3 protein is CASSPTMSTGELFF. The CDR3 region has the DNA TGTGCCAGCTCACCTACTATGAGCACCGGGGAGCTGTTTTTT.